The clone carrying this T cell receptor beta chain was seen many times. This entry belongs to a study of T cells in Graves' hyperthyroidism and ophthalmopathy. Across the study: Peripheral blood was collected at initial diagnosis, before any treatment.

The CDR3 spans 11 residues. The V gene lost 8 bases and the J gene lost 7 bases, with 9 bases spanning the gap. The definition of stable Graves' hyperthyroidism was no ophthalmopathy progression within 18 months. Amplification targeted TCR beta CDR3 regions from RNA transcripts. Primed by the HTBI set, a first-round RT-PCR was run on the TCR CDR3. Using its own MiXCR run on the multiplex PCR reads, TCRdb lists one record per CDR3 protein. This table holds about 300,000 distinct CDR3 sequences, roughly 15% found once. This chain links TRBV12-3 or TRBV12-4 with TRBJ2-1; D gene ambiguous. The receptor's source is a man aged 30 to 39 with Graves' hyperthyroidism. Specimen: blood. The CDR3 reads CASLLGNEQFF. Written as DNA, the CDR3 is TGTGCCAGCCTCCTAGGGAATGAGCAGTTCTTC.